A selection of T cell receptor beta chains follows, all from one sample in a study of low-dose radiotherapy and immunotherapy resistance in tumors. Each CDR3 protein gets one entry after TCRdb re-called the reads with MiXCR. Of 64,000 or so distinct CDR3 sequences in the sample, roughly 31% were seen once. The source material was PBMCs, sampled before treatment. The receptor source for this set is a female donor with ovarian cancer. CDR3s include the opening cysteine and the closing phenylalanine or tryptophan. The D gene is left open where the match is weak. Some rows have no size entry. The others give once, few or many, or a class for an expanded clone.

abundance | j_gene | d_gene | v_gene | CDR3aa | CDR3nt
many | TRBJ1-2 | NA | TRBV28 | CASSLYAGVNYGYTF | TGTGCCAGCAGTTTATACGCAGGGGTAAACTATGGCTACACCTTC
NA | TRBJ2-7 | NA | TRBV5-4 | CASSGPTDTYEQYF | TGTGCCAGCAGCGGCCCGACAGATACCTACGAGCAGTACTTC
once | TRBJ2-7 | NA | TRBV29-1 | CSGRQNYEQYF | TGCAGCGGCCGACAGAACTACGAGCAGTACTTC
many | TRBJ2-1 | NA | TRBV11-3 | CASSTNRGLKTYNEQFF | TGTGCCAGCAGCACCAACCGGGGCCTAAAGACCTACAATGAGCAGTTCTTC
NA | TRBJ2-7 | NA | TRBV28 | CASTQSYEQYF | TGTGCCAGCACCCAAAGCTACGAGCAGTACTTC
NA | TRBJ1-5 | NA | TRBV7-2 | CASSLVEGKPQHF | TGTGCCAGCAGCTTAGTGGAAGGTAAACCCCAGCATTTT
many | TRBJ2-2 | TRBD2 | TRBV10-2 | CASSDLSGRGYTDTGELFF | TGCGCCAGCAGTGATCTGAGCGGGAGAGGCTACACCGACACCGGGGAGCTGTTTTTT
many | TRBJ2-3 | TRBD2 | TRBV29-1 | CSVDQGLATDTQYF | TGCAGCGTTGACCAGGGACTAGCAACGGATACGCAGTATTTT
NA | TRBJ2-3 | NA | TRBV9 | CASSELGGDTDTQYF | TGTGCCAGCAGCGAACTAGGGGGAGACACAGATACGCAGTATTTT
many | TRBJ2-1 | NA | TRBV5-1 | CASSLGVPPYNEQFF | TGCGCCAGCAGCTTGGGGGTCCCCCCCTACAATGAGCAGTTCTTC
many | TRBJ1-6 | NA | TRBV27 | CASSPRDYNSPLHF | TGTGCCAGCAGCCCCCGGGACTATAATTCACCCCTCCACTTT
many | TRBJ2-1 | TRBD2 | TRBV7-9 | CASSLMSGRAGSNEQFF | TGTGCCAGCAGCTTAATGAGCGGGAGGGCCGGTAGCAATGAGCAGTTCTTC
many | TRBJ1-1 | NA | TRBV5-4 | CASSSGTRGGTEAFF | TGTGCCAGCAGCTCCGGGACTCGGGGTGGCACTGAAGCTTTCTTT
many | TRBJ1-1 | TRBD1 | TRBV5-1 | CASSYPGTENTEAFF | TGCGCCAGCAGCTACCCCGGGACAGAAAACACTGAAGCTTTCTTT
many | TRBJ2-1 | TRBD2 | TRBV29-1 | CSVEGLAAYNEQFF | TGCAGCGTTGAAGGACTAGCGGCTTACAATGAGCAGTTCTTC
NA | TRBJ1-2 | NA | TRBV6-1 | CASSLAGAGGYGYTF | TGTGCCAGCAGTTTGGCAGGGGCAGGCGGCTATGGCTACACCTTC
many | TRBJ2-7 | NA | TRBV5-4 | CASSTELSGAYEQYF | TGTGCCAGCAGCACGGAACTCTCAGGCGCCTACGAGCAGTACTTC
many | TRBJ2-1 | NA | TRBV12-3/TRBV12-4 | CASSLIGSYNEQFF | TGTGCCAGCAGTTTGATAGGCAGCTACAATGAGCAGTTCTTC
NA | TRBJ2-4 | TRBD2 | TRBV6-8 | CASSSPGLAGQNIQYF | TGTGCCAGCAGTAGCCCGGGACTAGCGGGCCAAAACATTCAGTACTTC
many | TRBJ1-4 | NA | TRBV4-3 | CASSRTSGALQGTTNEKLFF | TGCGCCAGCAGCCGAACAAGTGGGGCCCTTCAGGGAACGACTAATGAAAAACTGTTTTTT
many | TRBJ2-3 | NA | TRBV7-9 | CASSLFPLWATDTQYF | TGTGCCAGCAGCTTATTCCCCTTATGGGCTACAGATACGCAGTATTTT
NA | TRBJ2-5 | TRBD1 | TRBV28 | CASEGQGSETQYF | TGTGCCAGCGAGGGACAGGGATCGGAGACCCAGTACTTC
NA | TRBJ2-5 | TRBD1 | TRBV7-9 | CASSLGQGQETQYF | TGTGCCAGCAGCTTGGGACAGGGGCAAGAGACCCAGTACTTC
few | TRBJ2-5 | TRBD1 | TRBV2 | CASRRSSGGQETQYF | TGTGCCAGCAGACGTAGCTCAGGGGGCCAAGAGACCCAGTACTTC
many | TRBJ2-3 | TRBD2 | TRBV2 | CASSPPTSGGVSSTDTQYF | TGTGCCAGCAGTCCCCCCACTAGCGGGGGGGTATCTAGCACAGATACGCAGTATTTT
many | TRBJ1-2 | TRBD1 | TRBV24-1 | CATSDTGTGGSYGYTF | TGTGCCACCAGTGACACCGGGACAGGGGGAAGCTATGGCTACACCTTC
NA | TRBJ1-2 | TRBD1 | TRBV28 | CASSLLQGASGYTF | TGTGCCAGCAGTTTACTACAGGGGGCTTCTGGCTACACCTTC
NA | TRBJ2-6 | NA | TRBV5-1 | CASSRQGATSGANVLTF | TGCGCCAGCAGCCGGCAAGGGGCTACCTCTGGGGCCAACGTCCTGACTTTC
NA | TRBJ2-6 | NA | TRBV29-1 | CSVPVVRDFQVHSGANVLTF | TGCAGCGTACCGGTAGTTCGGGACTTTCAAGTTCACTCTGGGGCCAACGTCCTGACTTTC
many | TRBJ2-1 | TRBD2 | TRBV6-2/TRBV6-3 | CASSPLAGVRNEQFF | TGTGCCAGCAGCCCACTAGCGGGAGTCCGAAATGAGCAGTTCTTC
many | TRBJ2-2 | TRBD2 | TRBV2 | CASSEQLAGAANTGELFF | TGTGCCAGCAGTGAGCAACTAGCGGGGGCCGCGAACACCGGGGAGCTGTTTTTT
many | TRBJ2-3 | TRBD2 | TRBV11-3 | CASSFTEPWTSGTDTQYF | TGTGCCAGCAGCTTTACCGAACCCTGGACTAGCGGCACAGATACGCAGTATTTT